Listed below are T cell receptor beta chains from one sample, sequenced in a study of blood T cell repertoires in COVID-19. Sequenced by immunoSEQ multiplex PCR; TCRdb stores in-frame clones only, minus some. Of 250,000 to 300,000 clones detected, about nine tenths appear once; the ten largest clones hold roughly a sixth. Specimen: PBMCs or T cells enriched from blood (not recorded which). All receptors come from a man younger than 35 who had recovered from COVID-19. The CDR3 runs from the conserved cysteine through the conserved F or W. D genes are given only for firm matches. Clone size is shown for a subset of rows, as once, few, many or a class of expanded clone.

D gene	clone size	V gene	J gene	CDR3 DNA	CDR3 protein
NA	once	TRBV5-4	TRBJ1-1	TGTGCCAGCAGCATGGGTCTGGCGAACACTGAAGCTTTCTTT	CASSMGLANTEAFF
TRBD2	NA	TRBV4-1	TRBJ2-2	TGCGCCAGCAGCCATTTTCCGGGGACTAGCGGGTCCGGGGAGCTGTTTTTT	CASSHFPGTSGSGELFF
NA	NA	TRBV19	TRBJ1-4	TGTGCCAGTAGGGAGCCGTGGCAGGGCGAAAAACTGTTTTTT	CASREPWQGEKLFF
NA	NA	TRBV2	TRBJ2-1	TGTGCCAGCAGTGAGTGGGGGCTCAACAATGAGCAGTTCTTC	CASSEWGLNNEQFF
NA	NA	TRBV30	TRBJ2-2	TGTGCCTGGAGTTTCTCGAACACCGGGGAGCTGTTTTTT	CAWSFSNTGELFF
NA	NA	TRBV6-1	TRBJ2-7	TGTGCCAGCAGTGAAGCGGACAGCTCCTACGAGCAGTACTTC	CASSEADSSYEQYF
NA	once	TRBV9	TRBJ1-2	TGTGCCAGCAGCGTAGTCCAGGGTGGCTACACCTTC	CASSVVQGGYTF
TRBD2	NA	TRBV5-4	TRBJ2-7	TGTGCCAGCAGCACCGGGTTGGAGCGGGGGTTTTCCTACGAGCAGTACTTC	CASSTGLERGFSYEQYF
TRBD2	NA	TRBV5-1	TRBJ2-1	TGCGCCAGCAGCCAGGAGGTTAGCGGGATAGCCTACAATGAGCAGTTCTTC	CASSQEVSGIAYNEQFF
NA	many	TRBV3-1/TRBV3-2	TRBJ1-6	TGTGCCAGCACCCCGGGAGGTGGGGGAATTGGATCACCCCTCCACTTT	CASTPGGGGIGSPLHF
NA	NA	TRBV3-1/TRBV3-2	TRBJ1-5	TGTGCCAGCAGCCACTACGGGGGGGGCAATCAGCCCCAGCATTTT	CASSHYGGGNQPQHF
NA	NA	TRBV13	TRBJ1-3	TGTGCCAGCGCACCCAGGGTCTCGACTGGAAACACCATATATTTT	CASAPRVSTGNTIYF
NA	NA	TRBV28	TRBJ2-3	TGTGCCAGCAGTTTCCAGTCCGGCACAGATACGCAGTATTTT	CASSFQSGTDTQYF
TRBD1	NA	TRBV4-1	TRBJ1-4	TGCGCCAGCAGCCGGGACAGGTATCTTGAAAAACTGTTTTTT	CASSRDRYLEKLFF
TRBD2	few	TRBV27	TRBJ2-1	TGTGCCAGCAGTTCAGGACTAGCCTACAATGAGCAGTTCTTC	CASSSGLAYNEQFF
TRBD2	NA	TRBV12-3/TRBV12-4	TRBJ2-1	TGTGCCAGCAGTCCAGCGGGACCGCAGTTCTTC	CASSPAGPQFF